These 24 T cell receptor beta chains share one sample of origin, sequenced in a study of cytomegalovirus exposure and HLA in healthy donors. Primers for the PCR totalled 60 Vbeta and 13 Jbeta. Clones were sequenced by immunoSEQ multiplex PCR, and TCRdb holds only the in-frame ones, with some missing. The profile shows about 120,000 clones, approximately 80% of them singletons. Source material: PBMCs. The receptors come from a woman under 30 in good health and CMV-seronegative.

V gene TRBV6-1 combines with J gene TRBJ1-4; no clear D. Trimming took off 6 bases at V and 1 base at J, with 12 bases between the two ends. The CDR3 runs 15 residues. CDR1 is MNHNS, CDR2 SASEGT, per germline. This CDR3 is CASSPRRLTNEKLFF. Here the CDR3 DNA reads TGTGCCAGCAGCCCGAGGCGGCTAACTAATGAAAAACTGTTTTTT.

The genes are TRBV7-2 and TRBJ2-1; 9 positions match TRBD2. The CDR3 has 16 residues. Germline-derived CDR1 and CDR2 are SGHTA and FQGNSA. V lost 5 bases to trimming and J lost 6 bases; unmatched junction nucleotides: 11. CDR3 nucleotide sequence: TGTGCCAGCAGCCCCCTAGCGGGGTCTTCCAGCAATGAGCAGTTCTTC. Protein sequence: CASSPLAGSSSNEQFF.

This clone appeared a few times. The genes are TRBV9 and TRBJ2-5, with D possibly TRBD2 on 6 matching bases. The CDR3 runs to 16 residues. Germline values: CDR1 SGDLS, CDR2 YYNGEE. The ends were cut back, 4 bases at V and 0 bases at J, with 16 bases in the middle. The CDR3 sequence is CASSQGTSRYQETQYF. CDR3 sequence (DNA): TGTGCCAGCAGCCAGGGAACTAGCAGGTACCAAGAGACCCAGTACTTC.

V and J are TRBV7-8 and TRBJ2-3; 11 bases are a match to TRBD2. The CDR3 extends over 15 amino acids. Germline trimming cut 8 bases from V and 5 bases from J; bases unmatched to any gene: 9. Germline V gene lookup returns CDR1 SGHVS and CDR2 FQNEAQ. DNA for the CDR3: TGTGCCAGCGCCCGGATAGCGGGGGGGCAAGATACGCAGTATTTT. It specifies CASARIAGGQDTQYF. The entire variable domain, with the rest obtained from reference TRBV7-8 and TRBJ2-3, is as follows: GAGVSQSPRYKVAKRGQDVALRCDPISGHVSLFWYQQALGQGPEFLTYFQNEAQLDKSGLPSDRFFAERPEGSVSTLKIQRTQQEDSAVYLCASARIAGGQDTQYFGPGTRLTVL.

This clone has more than one count but fewer than ten. J is TRBJ2-7 and V is TRBV29-1; maybe TRBD2 (6 bases). The CDR3 covers 15 residues. Germline CDR1 is SQVTM and CDR2 is ANQGSEA. The V gene lost 6 bases and the J gene lost 1 base, with 19 bases spanning the gap. The CDR3 coding sequence is TGCAGCGTCCAAACCCGGGACTTCCCTTCCTACGAGCAGTACTTC. It specifies CSVQTRDFPSYEQYF.

The chain carries TRBV6-5 and TRBJ2-3; D is ambiguous. V was cut by 4 bases and J by 2 bases, with 4 bases left in between. Germline lookup yields CDR1 MNHEY and CDR2 SVGAGI. There are 12 residues in the CDR3. The CDR3 region is CASSFNTDTQYF. In DNA form, the CDR3 reads TGTGCCAGCAGTTTCAACACAGATACGCAGTATTTT.

V usage is TRBV11-2 and J usage is TRBJ2-7, with D perhaps TRBD2 (6 bases). Trimming took off 5 bases at V and 0 bases at J, with 11 bases between the two ends. Looked up from germline, CDR1 is SGHAT and CDR2 is FQNNGV. The CDR3 totals 14 residues. The DNA for the CDR3 is TGTGCCAGCAGCCTGGGACTGAGCTCCTACGAGCAGTACTTC. Translated, it gives CASSLGLSSYEQYF.

This rearrangement joins TRBV6-5 to TRBJ1-2; no definite D call. The V end was cut by 0 bases, the J end by 8 bases, with 16 bases between. The CDR3 has 15 amino acids. Germline loops: CDR1 MNHEY, CDR2 SVGAGI. This chain's CDR3 is CASSYSNRGSGGYTF. The CDR3 DNA reads as TGTGCCAGCAGTTACTCGAATCGGGGATCGGGAGGCTACACCTTC.

The chain employs TRBV27 and TRBJ2-2; D is possibly TRBD1 (6 bases). Germline loops: CDR1 MNHEY, CDR2 SMNVEV (reference sequence). V was cut by 5 bases and J by 4 bases, with 14 bases left in between. This CDR3 region has 15 residues. CDR3 region: CASSGLGQITGELFF. The CDR3 bases are TGTGCCAGCAGTGGACTTGGACAGATCACCGGGGAGCTGTTTTTT.

This rearrangement joins TRBV6-5 to TRBJ2-1; D call uncertain. Germline CDR1 and CDR2: MNHEY and SVGAGI. There are 14 residues in the CDR3. Trimming stripped 6 bases from V and 1 base from J, with 10 bases between. The CDR3 protein is CASSLGHSYNEQFF. The DNA of the CDR3 is TGTGCCAGCAGCCTTGGGCATTCCTACAATGAGCAGTTCTTC.

Written as DNA, the CDR3 is TGTGCCAGCAGACCTAGCGGTCTCTCCTACGAGCAGTACTTC. Translated: CASRPSGLSYEQYF. V and J are TRBV27 and TRBJ2-5, with 7 nucleotides matching TRBD2. The J call is doubtful: the DNA matches TRBJ2-7 better. Germline V gives CDR1 MNHEY, CDR2 SMNVEV (reference sequence). This CDR3 has 14 residues.

The rearrangement uses TRBV7-3 and TRBJ2-6; unclear D gene. Germline CDR1 and CDR2: SGHTA and FQGTGA. This CDR3 region has 17 residues. The V gene lost 5 bases and the J gene lost 0 bases, with 14 bases spanning the gap. The CDR3 nucleotides read TGTGCCAGCAGCCCAAGAGGCGGCATCTCTGGGGCCAACGTCCTGACTTTC. Its protein product is CASSPRGGISGANVLTF.

This clone has more than one count but fewer than ten. V usage is TRBV10-3 and J usage is TRBJ1-1; the match to TRBD1 covers 7 bases. J gave up 2 bases and V 6 bases, and 9 bases lay outside the gene matches. This CDR3 comprises 15 residues. The V gene's germline CDR1 is ENHRY and CDR2 SYGVKD. CDR3 nucleotides: TGTGCCATCAGGGGAGCCGGGACAGCAAACACTGAAGCTTTCTTT. It codes for CAIRGAGTANTEAFF.

V gene TRBV10-1 combines with J gene TRBJ2-7; no definite D call. V was shortened by 2 bases and J by 12 bases, with 17 bases between the two germline ends. CDR3 length equals 13 residues. CDR1 and CDR2 from the germline V gene are WNHNN and SYGVQD (reference sequence). CDR3 protein: CASSEDGGNSAYF. The CDR3 region has the DNA TGCGCCAGCAGTGAGGACGGCGGTAACTCGGCGTACTTC.

The rearrangement links TRBV7-9 to TRBJ2-5; perhaps TRBD1 as D (5 bases). V shed 5 bases and J shed 7 bases, with 20 bases lying between them. The CDR3 loop spans 15 amino acids. Germline lookup yields CDR1 SEHNR and CDR2 FQNEAQ (reference sequence). CDR3 nucleotide sequence: TGTGCCAGCAGCGCTACAGGATCCGCGATAGGGACCCAGTACTTC. As protein: CASSATGSAIGTQYF.

The count of this clone is one. The J gene is TRBJ1-6, the V gene TRBV5-4; D is undetermined. The ends were cut back, 4 bases at V and 0 bases at J, with 11 bases in the middle. Germline V gives CDR1 SGHNT, CDR2 YYREEE (reference sequence). The CDR3 spans 16 residues. The chain's CDR3 is CASSPRQSSYNSPLHF. DNA for the CDR3: TGTGCCAGCAGCCCCCGACAAAGCTCCTATAATTCACCCCTCCACTTT.

This clone was counted a few times. V gene TRBV7-2 combines with J gene TRBJ1-2, with D unclear. Trimming removed 4 bases from V and 0 bases from J, with 18 bases in between. The CDR3 is made up of 17 amino acids. Germline assignment: CDR1 SGHTA and CDR2 FQGNSA. The CDR3 protein is CASSSDRGFRANYGYTF. The CDR3 DNA reads TGTGCCAGCAGCTCAGATCGAGGGTTTAGGGCTAACTATGGCTACACCTTC.

The rearrangement joins TRBV19 to TRBJ2-3; D remains unclear. The CDR3 loop spans 13 amino acids. V was shortened by 5 bases and J by 6 bases, with 12 bases between the two germline ends. Germline V gene sequence: CDR1 LNHDA, CDR2 SQIVND (reference sequence). CDR3 coding DNA: TGTGCCAGTAGTCCCTGGGCCAGGGATACGCAGTATTTT. It specifies CASSPWARDTQYF.

This chain joins TRBV12-2 and TRBJ1-5; the table's D call, TRBD1, was not checked against the DNA. TRBV12-2 is annotated as a pseudogene. This CDR3 contains 19 residues. The CDR3: CASRLAFRGRERRNQPQHF. CDR3 nucleotide sequence: TGTGCAAGTCGCTTAGCTTTCAGGGGAAGGGAGAGGCGAAATCAGCCCCAGCATTTT.

The chain recombines TRBV9 with TRBJ1-1; no firm D call. V was shortened by 4 bases and J by 3 bases, with 13 bases between the two germline ends. The CDR3 runs to 14 residues. Germline V gene data show CDR1 as SGDLS and CDR2 as YYNGEE. CDR3 loop: CASSSSGPDTEAFF. The CDR3 nucleotides are TGTGCCAGCAGCTCAAGCGGTCCGGACACTGAAGCTTTCTTT.

This chain joins TRBV7-6 and TRBJ2-7, with D perhaps TRBD1 (5 bases). This CDR3 has 13 amino acids. V lost 1 base, J lost 9 bases, and 13 bases lay in between. Germline CDR1 reads SGHVS; CDR2 reads FNYEAQ. CDR3 sequence reads: CASSLVPGKGQYF. The CDR3 DNA is TGTGCCAGCAGCTTAGTTCCAGGGAAGGGGCAGTACTTC.

The chain is built from TRBV10-3 and TRBJ1-2, with TRBD1 as a possible D gene (5 bases). The CDR3 has 16 amino acids. The V gene's germline CDR1 is ENHRY and CDR2 SYGVKD. Trimming removed 1 base from V and 0 bases from J, with 12 bases in between. The CDR3 bases are TGTGCCATCAGTGAGTTTGGACAAAACGCTAACTATGGCTACACCTTC. It yields the protein CAISEFGQNANYGYTF.

The chain has TRBV10-2 and TRBJ1-1; TRBD1 aligns across 7 bases. The CDR3 runs to 16 residues. V lost 6 bases and J lost 1; bases outside the gene matches: 11. The V gene's germline CDR1 is WSHSY and CDR2 SAAADI. CDR3 residues: CASRALIGTANTEAFF. The CDR3 coding sequence is TGCGCCAGCAGAGCTCTTATCGGGACAGCGAACACTGAAGCTTTCTTT.

The chain links TRBV5-1 to TRBJ1-2, with 7 bases aligning to TRBD1. CDR1 and CDR2 from the germline V gene are SGHRS and YFSETQ. The CDR3 runs to 15 residues. V lost 0 bases, J lost 2 bases, and 4 bases stayed unmatched. This chain's CDR3 is CASSLGQGTNYGYTF. CDR3 sequence (DNA): TGCGCCAGCAGCTTGGGACAGGGTACAAACTATGGCTACACCTTC.